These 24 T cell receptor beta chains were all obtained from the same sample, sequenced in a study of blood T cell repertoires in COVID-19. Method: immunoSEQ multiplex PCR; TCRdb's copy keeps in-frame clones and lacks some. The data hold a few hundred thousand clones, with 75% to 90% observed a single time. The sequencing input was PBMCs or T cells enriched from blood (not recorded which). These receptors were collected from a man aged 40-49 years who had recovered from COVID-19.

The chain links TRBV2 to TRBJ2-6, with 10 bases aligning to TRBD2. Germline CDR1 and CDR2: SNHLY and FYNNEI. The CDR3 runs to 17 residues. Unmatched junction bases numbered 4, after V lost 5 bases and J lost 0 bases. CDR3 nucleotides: TGTGCCAGCAGTTCTAGCGGGGGTAACTCTGGGGCCAACGTCCTGACTTTC. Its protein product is CASSSSGGNSGANVLTF.

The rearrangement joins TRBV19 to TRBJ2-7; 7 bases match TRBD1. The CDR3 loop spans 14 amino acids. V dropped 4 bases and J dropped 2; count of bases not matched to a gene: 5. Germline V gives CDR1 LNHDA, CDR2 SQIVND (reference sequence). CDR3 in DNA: TGTGCCAGTAGTAGAGGGGGCGACGCCTACGAGCAGTACTTC. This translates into CASSRGGDAYEQYF.

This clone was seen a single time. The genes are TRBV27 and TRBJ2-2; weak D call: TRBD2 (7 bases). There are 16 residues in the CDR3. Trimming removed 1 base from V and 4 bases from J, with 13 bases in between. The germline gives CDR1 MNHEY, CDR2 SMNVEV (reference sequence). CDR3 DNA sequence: TGTGCCAGCAGTTTATTCGGGGGGCCCCCCACCGGGGAGCTGTTTTTT. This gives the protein CASSLFGGPPTGELFF.

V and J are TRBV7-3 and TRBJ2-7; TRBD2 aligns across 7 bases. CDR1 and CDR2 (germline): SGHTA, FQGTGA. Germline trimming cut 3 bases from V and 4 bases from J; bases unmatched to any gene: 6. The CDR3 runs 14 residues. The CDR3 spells CASSFGGSGYEQYF. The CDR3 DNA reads TGTGCCAGCAGCTTCGGCGGGAGTGGGTACGAGCAGTACTTC. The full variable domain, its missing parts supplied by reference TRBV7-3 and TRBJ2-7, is GAGVSQTPSNKVTEKGKYVELRCDPISGHTALYWYRQSLGQGPEFLIYFQGTGAADDSGLPNDRFFAVRPEGSVSTLKIQRTERGDSAVYLCASSFGGSGYEQYFGPGTRLTVT.

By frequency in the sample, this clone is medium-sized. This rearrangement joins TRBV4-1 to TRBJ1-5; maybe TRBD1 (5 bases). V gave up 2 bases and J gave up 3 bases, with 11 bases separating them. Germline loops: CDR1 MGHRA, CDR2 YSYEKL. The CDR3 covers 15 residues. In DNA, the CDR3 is TGCGCCAGCAGCCAAACGACAGAGATCAATCAGCCCCAGCATTTT. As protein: CASSQTTEINQPQHF.

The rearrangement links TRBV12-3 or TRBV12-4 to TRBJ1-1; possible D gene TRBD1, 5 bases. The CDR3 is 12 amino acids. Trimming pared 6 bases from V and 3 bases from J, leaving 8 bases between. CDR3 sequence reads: CASRGGDTEAFF. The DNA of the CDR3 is TGTGCCAGCAGGGGGGGTGACACTGAAGCTTTCTTT.

CDR3 in DNA: TGTGCCAGCTCGGGACAGAACTATGGCTACACCTTC. The encoded protein is CASSGQNYGYTF. This chain joins TRBV9 and TRBJ1-2, with TRBD1 identical over 7 bases. The trim removed 7 bases at V and 2 bases at J, leaving 2 bases unmatched. The V gene's germline CDR1 is SGDLS and CDR2 YYNGEE. The CDR3 is 12 residues long.

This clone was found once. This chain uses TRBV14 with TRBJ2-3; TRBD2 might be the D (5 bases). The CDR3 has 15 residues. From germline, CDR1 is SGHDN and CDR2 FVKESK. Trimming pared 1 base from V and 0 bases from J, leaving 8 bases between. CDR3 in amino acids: CASSQAEASTDTQYF. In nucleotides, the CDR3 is TGTGCCAGCAGCCAAGCGGAGGCTAGCACAGATACGCAGTATTTT.

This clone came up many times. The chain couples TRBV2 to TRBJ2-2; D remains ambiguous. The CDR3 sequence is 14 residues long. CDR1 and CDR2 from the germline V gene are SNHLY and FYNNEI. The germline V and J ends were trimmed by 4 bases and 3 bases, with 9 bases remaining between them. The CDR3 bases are TGTGCCAGCAGTGGAGTTAGATACACCGGGGAGCTGTTTTTT. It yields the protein CASSGVRYTGELFF. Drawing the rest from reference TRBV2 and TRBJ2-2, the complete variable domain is EPEVTQTPSHQVTQMGQEVILRCVPISNHLYFYWYRQILGQKVEFLVSFYNNEISEKSEIFDDQFSVERPDGSNFTLKIRSTKLEDSAMYFCASSGVRYTGELFFGEGSRLTVL.

CDR3 coding DNA: TGTGCCAGCAGCTTTGGAGGGCGTAAAGAGACCCAGTACTTC. It yields the protein CASSFGGRKETQYF. The genes are TRBV7-3 and TRBJ2-5; D perhaps matches TRBD2 (6 bases). The CDR3 extends over 14 amino acids. The V end lost 3 bases, the J end lost 3 bases, and 11 bases lay between the germline ends. The germline V gene encodes CDR1 SGHTA and CDR2 FQGTGA.

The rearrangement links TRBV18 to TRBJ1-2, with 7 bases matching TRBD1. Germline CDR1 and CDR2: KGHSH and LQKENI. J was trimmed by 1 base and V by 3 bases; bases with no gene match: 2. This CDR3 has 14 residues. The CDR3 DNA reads TGTGCCAGCTCACCTGGGACAGATAACTATGGCTACACCTTC. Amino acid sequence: CASSPGTDNYGYTF.

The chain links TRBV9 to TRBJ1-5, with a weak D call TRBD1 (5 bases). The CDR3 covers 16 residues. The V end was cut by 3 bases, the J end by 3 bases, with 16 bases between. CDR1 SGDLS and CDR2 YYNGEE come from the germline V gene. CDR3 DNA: TGTGCCAGCAGCGCCCACGGGGGGGGTCTCAATCAGCCCCAGCATTTT. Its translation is CASSAHGGGLNQPQHF. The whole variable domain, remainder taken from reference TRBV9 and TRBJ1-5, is DSGVTQTPKHLITATGQRVTLRCSPRSGDLSVYWYQQSLDQGLQFLIQYYNGEERAKGNILERFSAQQFPDLHSELNLSSLELGDSALYFCASSAHGGGLNQPQHFGDGTRLSIL.

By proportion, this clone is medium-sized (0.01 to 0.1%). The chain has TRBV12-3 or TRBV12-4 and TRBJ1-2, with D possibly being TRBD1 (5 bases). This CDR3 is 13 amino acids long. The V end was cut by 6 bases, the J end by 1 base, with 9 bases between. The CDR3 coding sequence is TGTGCCAGCAGCTTTGACAGTAACTATGGCTACACCTTC. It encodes CASSFDSNYGYTF.

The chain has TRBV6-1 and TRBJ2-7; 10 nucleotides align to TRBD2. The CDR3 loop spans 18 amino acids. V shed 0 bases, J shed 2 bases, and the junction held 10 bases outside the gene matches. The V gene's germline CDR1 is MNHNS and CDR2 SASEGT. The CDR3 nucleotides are TGTGCCAGCAGTGAAGCACCAGCGGGAGGGCAACCCCCCTACGAGCAGTACTTC. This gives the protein CASSEAPAGGQPPYEQYF.

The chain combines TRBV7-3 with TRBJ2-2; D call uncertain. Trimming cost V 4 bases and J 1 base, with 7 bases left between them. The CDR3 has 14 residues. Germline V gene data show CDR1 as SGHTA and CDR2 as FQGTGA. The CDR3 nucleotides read TGTGCCAGCAGCTCAACTCGGAACACCGGGGAGCTGTTTTTT. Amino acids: CASSSTRNTGELFF.

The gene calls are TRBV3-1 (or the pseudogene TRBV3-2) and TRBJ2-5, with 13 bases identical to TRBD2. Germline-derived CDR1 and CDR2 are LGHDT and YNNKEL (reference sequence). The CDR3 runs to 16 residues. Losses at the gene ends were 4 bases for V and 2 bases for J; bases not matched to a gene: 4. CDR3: CASSPTSGGVQETQYF. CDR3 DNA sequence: TGTGCCAGCAGCCCTACTAGCGGGGGGGTTCAAGAGACCCAGTACTTC.

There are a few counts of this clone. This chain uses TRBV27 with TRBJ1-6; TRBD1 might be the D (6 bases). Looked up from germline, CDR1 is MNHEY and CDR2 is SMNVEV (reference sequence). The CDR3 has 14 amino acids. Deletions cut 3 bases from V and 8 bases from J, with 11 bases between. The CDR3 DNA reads TGTGCCAGCAGTTTGAATTACAGGGATTCACCCCTCCACTTT. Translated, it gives CASSLNYRDSPLHF.

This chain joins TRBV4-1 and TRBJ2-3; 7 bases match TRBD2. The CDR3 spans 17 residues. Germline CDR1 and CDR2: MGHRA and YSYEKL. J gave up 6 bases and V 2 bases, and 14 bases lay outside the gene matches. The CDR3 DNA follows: TGCGCCAGCAGCCAATTCGGAACGGGAGGAGACAAGGATACGCAGTATTTT. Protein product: CASSQFGTGGDKDTQYF.

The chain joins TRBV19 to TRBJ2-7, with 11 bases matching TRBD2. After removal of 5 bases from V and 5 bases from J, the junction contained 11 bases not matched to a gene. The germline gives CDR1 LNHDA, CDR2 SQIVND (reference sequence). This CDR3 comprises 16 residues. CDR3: CASSARLAGYAHEQYF. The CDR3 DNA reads TGTGCCAGTAGTGCGCGACTAGCGGGATATGCGCACGAGCAGTACTTC.

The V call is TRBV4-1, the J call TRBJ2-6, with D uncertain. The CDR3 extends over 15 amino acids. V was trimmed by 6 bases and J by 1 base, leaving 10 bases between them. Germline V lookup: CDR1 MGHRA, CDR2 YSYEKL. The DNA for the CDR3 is TGCGCCAGCAGGCACTTCCGATCTGGGGCCAACGTCCTGACTTTC. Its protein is CASRHFRSGANVLTF.

The CDR3 is CATSRDPGRAQGAGNTIYF. CDR3 sequence (DNA): TGTGCCACCAGCAGAGATCCCGGAAGGGCACAGGGGGCAGGAAACACCATATATTTT. V usage is TRBV15 and J usage is TRBJ1-3; 9 bases match TRBD1. J was trimmed by 4 bases and V by 0 bases; bases with no gene match: 13. This CDR3 comprises 19 residues. The germline V gene has CDR1 LNHNV and CDR2 YYDKDF (reference sequence).

DNA for the CDR3: TGCGCCAGCAGCTTGATGAGCGGCTCCTACGAGCAGTACTTC. The encoded protein is CASSLMSGSYEQYF. The V gene is TRBV5-1, the J gene TRBJ2-7, with D maybe TRBD2 (5 bases). The CDR3 covers 14 residues. Between the trimmed V and J ends, which lost 1 base and 0 bases, there was a span of 8 bases. Germline-derived CDR1 and CDR2 are SGHRS and YFSETQ.

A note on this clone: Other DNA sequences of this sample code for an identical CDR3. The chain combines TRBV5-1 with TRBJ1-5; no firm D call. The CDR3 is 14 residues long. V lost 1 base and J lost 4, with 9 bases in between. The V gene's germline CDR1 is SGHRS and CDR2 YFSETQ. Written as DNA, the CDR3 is TGCGCCAGCAGCTTGACTCCGGGGAATCAGCCCCAGCATTTT. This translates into CASSLTPGNQPQHF.

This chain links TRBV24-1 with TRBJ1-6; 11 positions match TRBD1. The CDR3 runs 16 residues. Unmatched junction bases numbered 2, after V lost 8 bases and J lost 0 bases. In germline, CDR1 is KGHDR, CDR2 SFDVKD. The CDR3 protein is CATTGQGDSYNSPLHF. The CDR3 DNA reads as TGTGCCACCACGGGACAGGGGGACTCCTATAATTCACCCCTCCACTTT.